The clone carrying this T cell receptor beta chain showed up just once. This CDR3 region has 14 residues. V shed 6 bases and J shed 5 bases, with 16 bases lying between them. CDR1 is SEHNR and CDR2 is FQNEAQ in the germline V gene (reference sequence). This sample stems from a study of technical replicates of blood from a few donors. Method: immunoSEQ multiplex PCR; TCRdb's copy keeps in-frame clones and lacks some. Of roughly 70,000 clones listed, just over 90% are singletons. Sequenced input: PBMCs. The J gene is TRBJ1-1, the V gene TRBV7-9; D call uncertain. This TCR was sampled from a human donor in good health. Some clones in this sample may be carry-over from other donors' samples. CDR3 DNA: TGTGCCAGCAGTCTTACGGGAGGTCGGACTGAAGCTTTCTTT. Translated, it gives CASSLTGGRTEAFF.